This T cell receptor beta chain was sequenced for a study of CD4+ T cells in melanoma. Only in-frame clones appear in the TCRdb table, and some are missing; sequencing was by immunoSEQ multiplex PCR. The sample has about 15,000 clones; about 66% are singletons. CDR1 and CDR2 from the germline V gene are MNHNS and SASEGT. The CDR3 runs 14 residues. The ends lost 6 bases at V and 4 bases at J; junction bases unmatched: 8. This clone was picked up a small number of times. As yet, its antigen is unknown. Study results and caveats: CD8+ T cell, macrophage and B cell function reportedly correlated with neoantigen-specific CD4+ T cells. In melanoma, neoantigen-specific CD4+ T cells reportedly differed in differentiation state.

Material: cells from a culture (not recorded whether cultured in vitro). The sequence was obtained from a human donor with melanoma. The chain joins TRBV6-1 to TRBJ1-2; 7 bases are shared with TRBD1. The CDR3: CASSEGQRFYGYTF. The CDR3 region has the DNA TGTGCCAGCAGCGAGGGACAGCGCTTCTATGGCTACACCTTC.